What follows are 21 T cell receptor beta chains derived from one specimen sequenced in a study of T-cell reconstitution after alpha-beta-depleted transplantation in children. Unique molecular identifiers were incorporated when the TCRbeta library was constructed. TCRdb itself ran the PCR reads through MiXCR, one entry per CDR3 protein. The sample shows some 600,000 distinct CDR3 sequences, around 17% of them seen only once. Sequenced material: PBMCs from the stem cell graft donor, taken from the stem cell graft. Receptor source: a human donor who donated a stem cell graft to a child with acute myeloid leukemia.

This clonotype showed up many times. The V and J genes are TRBV20-1 and TRBJ2-1, with 7 positions matching TRBD1. The CDR3 has 18 amino acids. The germline CDR1 and CDR2 sequences are DFQATT and SNEGSKA (reference sequence). The junction had 14 bases not matched to a gene; V was cut back by 3 bases and J by 0 bases. CDR3 coding DNA: TGCAGTGCTAGTCCGAGTCTGACAGGGTATGGCTCCTACAATGAGCAGTTCTTC. It translates to CSASPSLTGYGSYNEQFF.

This clonotype was counted at least ten times. V is TRBV12-3 or TRBV12-4 and J is TRBJ1-6; 7 nucleotides agree with TRBD1. This CDR3 has 15 residues. Trimming at V came to 1 base and at J to 7 bases, leaving 4 bases not matched to a gene. CDR3 sequence reads: CASSLGGGLNSPLHF. The CDR3 DNA reads TGTGCCAGCAGTTTAGGAGGGGGCCTCAATTCACCCCTCCACTTT.

The rearrangement uses TRBV18 and TRBJ2-5, with D uncertain. Germline-derived CDR1 and CDR2 are KGHSH and LQKENI. The CDR3 consists of 14 residues. Trimming shortened V by 2 bases and J by 5 bases, and 12 bases separated the two germline ends. The CDR3 loop is CASSPLQVQETQYF. The CDR3 DNA is TGTGCCAGCTCACCATTGCAGGTCCAGGAGACCCAGTACTTC.

The chain carries TRBV24-1 and TRBJ1-2; 10 bases line up with TRBD1. The length of the CDR3 is 18 residues. Trimming at V came to 3 bases and at J to 6 bases, leaving 15 bases not matched to a gene. The V gene's germline CDR1 is KGHDR and CDR2 SFDVKD. Written as DNA, the CDR3 is TGTGCCACCAGTGATCCTAATATAAGGGACAGGGGAACTAATGGCTACACCTTC. Amino acid sequence: CATSDPNIRDRGTNGYTF.

This clonotype was recorded a few times. The chain has TRBV27 and TRBJ2-6; 8 bases are shared with TRBD1. CDR3 length equals 16 residues. V lost 5 bases, J lost 3 bases, and 6 bases stayed unmatched. The germline gives CDR1 MNHEY, CDR2 SMNVEV (reference sequence). The CDR3 loop is CASSPGQGRGANVLTF. DNA of the CDR3: TGTGCCAGCAGTCCAGGACAGGGACGTGGGGCCAACGTCCTGACTTTC.

This chain joins TRBV6-5 and TRBJ1-1; D is unclear. The CDR3 consists of 14 residues. Germline V CDR1 and CDR2: MNHEY, SVGAGI. The V gene lost 2 bases and the J gene lost 5 bases, with 12 bases spanning the gap. Written as DNA, the CDR3 is TGTGCCAGCAGTTACGAAACTGTAGGAACTGAAGCTTTCTTT. This encodes CASSYETVGTEAFF.

This clonotype has only a few counts. DNA for the CDR3: TGCGCCAGCAGCTTCCGGACAGGGGAAAACATTCAGTACTTC. This sequence encodes CASSFRTGENIQYF. V and J are TRBV5-1 and TRBJ2-4; the match to TRBD1 covers 9 bases. CDR3 length: 14 residues. J lost 5 bases, V lost 2 bases, and 2 bases had no gene match. Germline V CDR1 and CDR2: SGHRS, YFSETQ.

The V and J genes are TRBV7-2 and TRBJ1-1; D not resolved. The ends were cut back, 2 bases at V and 0 bases at J, with 10 bases in the middle. The CDR3 has 15 residues. Germline V gene lookup returns CDR1 SGHTA and CDR2 FQGNSA. This chain's CDR3 is CASSLRISLNTEAFF. CDR3 bases: TGTGCCAGCAGCTTAAGAATCAGTTTGAACACTGAAGCTTTCTTT.

This clonotype has just a few counts. The rearrangement joins TRBV20-1 to TRBJ1-5; D unclear. The CDR3 contains 15 residues. CDR1 and CDR2 (germline): DFQATT, SNEGSKA (reference sequence). Trimming stripped 0 bases from V and 0 bases from J, with 9 bases between. The CDR3 DNA reads TGCAGTGCTAGAGAATCCATTTATAGCAATCAGCCCCAGCATTTT. Residues: CSARESIYSNQPQHF.

This clonotype was detected many times. The chain couples TRBV7-2 to TRBJ2-5; 7 bases align to TRBD1. J was trimmed by 5 bases and V by 6 bases; bases with no gene match: 18. Germline V CDR1 and CDR2: SGHTA, FQGNSA. This CDR3 region has 17 residues. The DNA of the CDR3 is TGTGCCAGCAGTTACAGGGGCATGGTCGGCTTTAGTGAGACCCAGTACTTC. Translation: CASSYRGMVGFSETQYF.

Concerning this clonotype: This may be a read error: a much more frequent sequence differs by one nucleotide. The V call is TRBV29-1, the J call TRBJ2-2, with a tentative D call TRBD1 (7 bases). CDR1 and CDR2 (germline): SQVTM, ANQGSEA. This CDR3 comprises 13 residues. The DNA of the CDR3 is TGCAGGGTCGGCAGGGGGGTCACCGGGGAGCTGTTTTTT. Protein: CRVGRGVTGELFF.

In this sample, this clonotype turned up once. J is TRBJ2-3 and V is TRBV11-2, with 14 positions matching TRBD2. Per germline, CDR1 SGHAT and CDR2 FQNNGV. The trim removed 5 bases at V and 4 bases at J, leaving 5 bases unmatched. CDR3 size: 16 residues. CDR3 sequence reads: CASSTWTSGGPDTQYF. As DNA, the CDR3 is TGTGCCAGCAGCACGTGGACTAGCGGGGGGCCAGATACGCAGTATTTT.

The chain is built from TRBV9 and TRBJ2-7; possible D gene TRBD2, 7 bases. The germline gives CDR1 SGDLS, CDR2 YYNGEE. The CDR3 has 16 residues. Between the trimmed V and J ends, which lost 3 bases and 3 bases, there was a span of 19 bases. CDR3 sequence (DNA): TGTGCCAGCAGCGGGGGGGGCGGCTTATTTGGCTACGAGCAGTACTTC. Translated: CASSGGGGLFGYEQYF.

CDR3 protein: CATSDSRSSRELFF. CDR3 nucleotides: TGTGCCACCAGTGATTCACGGTCTTCCCGGGAGCTGTTTTTT. The rearrangement joins TRBV24-1 to TRBJ2-2; the D is unclear. The CDR3 has 14 amino acids. Trimming took off 2 bases at V and 9 bases at J, with 12 bases between the two ends. Germline V gene data show CDR1 as KGHDR and CDR2 as SFDVKD.

This clonotype was seen many times. The rearrangement uses TRBV20-1 and TRBJ2-1; D is possibly TRBD1 (6 bases). The germline V gene has CDR1 DFQATT and CDR2 SNEGSKA (reference sequence). The germline V and J ends were trimmed by 6 bases and 5 bases, with 14 bases remaining between them. The CDR3 runs 13 residues. The CDR3 nucleotides read TGCAGTGCCCTGGACAGAATTAACAATGAGCAGTTCTTC. As protein: CSALDRINNEQFF.

The genes are TRBV20-1 and TRBJ2-1; D unclear. There are 12 residues in the CDR3. Germline loops: CDR1 DFQATT, CDR2 SNEGSKA (reference sequence). Between the trimmed V and J ends, which lost 8 bases and 7 bases, there was a span of 15 bases. Written as DNA, the CDR3 is TGCAGTCCCAGGCCCCCGAGGAATGAGCAGTTCTTC. It is translated as CSPRPPRNEQFF.

This clonotype was seen many times. The V call is TRBV10-3, the J call TRBJ2-3; D gene ambiguous. Trimming stripped 3 bases from V and 6 bases from J, with 13 bases between. The CDR3 is 14 amino acids. The germline CDR1 and CDR2 sequences are ENHRY and SYGVKD. The CDR3 is CAISERLVGDTQYF. The CDR3 nucleotides read TGTGCCATCAGTGAAAGGCTAGTTGGGGATACGCAGTATTTT.

The CDR3 protein is CASSQEPSGGASGANVLTF. The CDR3 DNA reads as TGCGCCAGCAGCCAAGAACCTAGCGGGGGGGCCTCGGGGGCCAACGTCCTGACTTTC. This chain links TRBV4-3 with TRBJ2-6, with 12 bases matching TRBD2. Unmatched junction bases numbered 7, after V lost 0 bases and J lost 4 bases. The CDR3 has 19 amino acids. The germline gives CDR1 LGHNA, CDR2 YSLEER.

With respect to this clonotype: Given a much more abundant clone one base away, this may be a read error. The chain's CDR3 is CASSLDPGLCTDTQYF. DNA for the CDR3: TGTGCCAGCAGCTTAGATCCGGGGTTGTGCACAGATACGCAGTATTTT. V gene TRBV7-2 combines with J gene TRBJ2-3, with D tentatively TRBD2 (5 bases). The V gene's germline CDR1 is SGHTA and CDR2 FQGNSA. The CDR3 length is 16 residues. V was shortened by 1 base and J by 1 base, with 12 bases between the two germline ends.

This clonotype was seen a few times. The chain uses TRBV20-1 and TRBJ2-5; 7 nucleotides match TRBD2. Germline-derived CDR1 and CDR2 are DFQATT and SNEGSKA (reference sequence). The CDR3 is made up of 13 amino acids. CDR3 bases: TGCAGCATGAGACTAGCAGGCTCGGAGACCCAGTACTTC. This sequence encodes CSMRLAGSETQYF.

There are many counts of this clonotype. The V call is TRBV20-1, the J call TRBJ1-2; D is unresolved. V lost 2 bases, J lost 1 base, and 5 bases lay in between. Germline V CDR1 and CDR2: DFQATT, SNEGSKA (reference sequence). The CDR3 is 12 amino acids. The chain's CDR3 is CSARRVNYGYTF. CDR3 nucleotide sequence: TGCAGTGCTAGAAGGGTTAACTATGGCTACACCTTC.